The 28 T cell receptor beta chains in this list originate from one sample, sequenced in a study of a mutant IDH1 vaccine in newly diagnosed glioma (dated by TCRdb to the early 2020s). What this sample's time point label stands for: week 35, safety follow-up. Every vaccine dose consisted of 300 ug of a 20-mer mutant IDH1 peptide in Montanide, administered subcutaneously together with topical imiquimod. What these receptors recognize is not known. Receptors were amplified or captured by the immunoSEQ multiplex PCR assay. Held by TCRdb, this immuneACCESS table contains in-frame sequences only and omits some clones. Under half of the omission traces to an unresolved V gene where checked; the cause of the rest is unknown. The table for this sample lists about 44,000 clones; approximately 80% of them were counted only once. Around 4.5% of the sample is held by the ten biggest clonotypes. This specimen was PBMCs, taken from a glioma patient whose treatment included an IDH1 peptide vaccine. The receptors here all came from a woman between 40 and 50 years old with glioma. Some clones in this sample may be carry-over from other donors' samples.

CDR3 in amino acids: CASSSAYSGNTIYF. CDR3 in DNA: TGTGCCAGCAGTTCAGCCTACTCTGGAAACACCATATATTTT. The chain carries TRBV11-3 and TRBJ1-3; D not certain. Germline CDR1 is SGHNT and CDR2 is YENEEA. V was shortened by 6 bases and J by 0 bases, with 9 bases between the two germline ends. This CDR3 has 14 amino acids.

This chain's CDR3 is CASSWGGQGASQPQHF. CDR3 in DNA: TGTGCCAGCAGTTGGGGGGGACAGGGAGCAAGTCAGCCCCAGCATTTT. The chain is built from TRBV28 and TRBJ1-5, with 9 nucleotides matching TRBD1. The trim removed 4 bases at V and 6 bases at J, leaving 10 bases unmatched. The CDR3 is made up of 16 amino acids. Germline V gene sequence: CDR1 MDHEN, CDR2 SYDVKM.

The chain has TRBV6-6 and TRBJ2-7; TRBD2 matches at 8 bases. V gave up 0 bases and J gave up 5 bases; unmatched junction bases: 6. The germline V gene encodes CDR1 MNHNY and CDR2 SVGAGI (reference sequence). The CDR3 contains 15 residues. CDR3 sequence: CASSYSTGRADEQYF. For the CDR3, the DNA is TGTGCCAGCAGTTACTCGACCGGGAGGGCCGACGAGCAGTACTTC.

This sequence joins TRBV6-1 and TRBJ2-6; tentatively, D is TRBD1 (6 bases). Germline CDR1 and CDR2: MNHNS and SASEGT. The CDR3 spans 14 residues. V lost 6 bases, J lost 0 bases, and 6 bases lay in between. This chain's CDR3 is CASRDSSGANVLTF. CDR3 coding DNA: TGTGCCAGCAGGGACAGCTCTGGGGCCAACGTCCTGACTTTC.

The chain couples TRBV18 to TRBJ1-4; weak D call: TRBD1 (6 bases). Trimming shortened V by 2 bases and J by 7 bases, and 14 bases separated the two germline ends. This CDR3 region has 15 residues. Germline-derived CDR1 and CDR2 are KGHSH and LQKENI. CDR3 residues: CASSPGDTWAEKLFF. The CDR3 bases are TGTGCCAGCTCACCAGGGGACACCTGGGCTGAAAAACTGTTTTTT. Full variable domain (remainder filled in from reference TRBV18 and TRBJ1-4): NAGVMQNPRHLVRRRGQEARLRCSPMKGHSHVYWYRQLPEEGLKFMVYLQKENIIDESGMPKERFSAEFPKEGPSILRIQQVVRGDSAAYFCASSPGDTWAEKLFFGSGTQLSVL.

This chain joins TRBV29-1 and TRBJ1-2; D is uncertain. The CDR3 extends over 15 amino acids. Trimming removed 5 bases from V and 4 bases from J, with 20 bases in between. Germline CDR1 reads SQVTM; CDR2 reads ANQGSEA. Here the CDR3 DNA reads TGCAGCGTTATGTCTGATGGGGAAATCCCCTATGGCTACACCTTC. The encoded protein is CSVMSDGEIPYGYTF. The full variable domain, rest sourced from reference TRBV29-1 and TRBJ1-2, is SAVISQKPSRDICQRGTSLTIQCQVDSQVTMMFWYRQQPGQSLTLIATANQGSEATYESGFVIDKFPISRPNLTFSTLTVSNMSPEDSSIYLCSVMSDGEIPYGYTFGSGTRLTVV.

The CDR3 region is CASSSANEQFF. The CDR3 DNA is TGTGCCAGCAGCTCCGCGAATGAGCAGTTCTTC. The rearrangement joins TRBV7-2 to TRBJ2-1; D call uncertain. V was cut by 4 bases and J by 7 bases, with 5 bases left in between. Germline values: CDR1 SGHTA, CDR2 FQGNSA. The CDR3 length is 11 residues.

J is TRBJ1-4 and V is TRBV14; no reliable D call. The CDR3 is made up of 12 amino acids. Germline V lookup: CDR1 SGHDN, CDR2 FVKESK. V gave up 3 bases and J gave up 10 bases, with 9 bases separating them. The CDR3 loop is CASSHGRPKLFF. The CDR3 DNA is TGTGCCAGCAGCCACGGCAGACCAAAACTGTTTTTT.

DNA for the CDR3: TGTGCCAGCAGCATCCAGAGGCCCGATCAGCCCCAGCATTTT. Translated, it gives CASSIQRPDQPQHF. The chain links TRBV28 to TRBJ1-5, with D uncertain. The CDR3 runs to 14 residues. Germline CDR1 is MDHEN and CDR2 is SYDVKM. Trimming shortened V by 6 bases and J by 5 bases, and 14 bases separated the two germline ends.

V gene TRBV6-1 combines with J gene TRBJ2-1; no definite D call. Per germline, CDR1 MNHNS and CDR2 SASEGT. V was clipped by 0 bases and J by 6 bases, with 12 bases between them. This CDR3 is built from 15 residues. In DNA form, the CDR3 reads TGTGCCAGCAGTGAAGCCCGGGCCAGAAGCAATGAGCAGTTCTTC. This sequence encodes CASSEARARSNEQFF.

The V and J genes are TRBV4-2 and TRBJ2-3; TRBD1 matches at 7 bases. Unmatched junction bases numbered 10, after V lost 1 base and J lost 3 bases. Germline-derived CDR1 and CDR2 are LGHNA and YNFKEQ. The CDR3 loop spans 17 amino acids. The CDR3: CASSQVGTGVSTDTQYF. In DNA, the CDR3 is TGTGCCAGCAGCCAAGTAGGAACAGGGGTTAGTACAGATACGCAGTATTTT.

The chain couples TRBV7-6 to TRBJ2-3; D not resolved. Trimming stripped 1 base from V and 2 bases from J, with 10 bases between. Per the germline V gene, CDR1 is SGHVS and CDR2 is FNYEAQ. This CDR3 comprises 15 residues. The CDR3 nucleotides are TGTGCCAGCAGCTTAGGATGGCCTTCCACAGATACGCAGTATTTT. Translated: CASSLGWPSTDTQYF.

This clone was seen only a few times. This chain connects TRBV6-5 to TRBJ1-5, with TRBD1 matching over 10 bases. This CDR3 comprises 15 residues. With V trimmed by 5 bases and J by 5 bases, 6 bases remained unmatched. Germline V gene data show CDR1 as MNHEY and CDR2 as SVGAGI. As DNA, the CDR3 is TGTGCCAGCAGTCGCGCCGGGACAGGGGATCAGCCCCAGCATTTT. As protein: CASSRAGTGDQPQHF.

This clone was counted once. The rearrangement joins TRBV7-2 to TRBJ2-4; D is undetermined. The V end was cut by 7 bases, the J end by 0 bases, with 10 bases between. The CDR3 length is 14 residues. Germline-derived CDR1 and CDR2 are SGHTA and FQGNSA. As DNA, the CDR3 is TGTGCCAGCACTAGACCGAGAGCCAAAAACATTCAGTACTTC. This gives the protein CASTRPRAKNIQYF.

The J gene is TRBJ2-5, the V gene TRBV19, with a weak D call TRBD2 (5 bases). The germline gives CDR1 LNHDA, CDR2 SQIVND (reference sequence). The CDR3 runs 14 residues. With 1 base removed from V and 7 bases from J, the gap between germline ends came to 13 bases. CDR3 loop: CASSIGLGEGTQYF. The CDR3 region has the DNA TGTGCCAGTAGTATAGGCCTGGGAGAGGGGACCCAGTACTTC.

The V gene is TRBV6-1, the J gene TRBJ2-2; D remains ambiguous. Germline V gene sequence: CDR1 MNHNS, CDR2 SASEGT. V lost 0 bases, J lost 7 bases, and 9 bases lay in between. The length of the CDR3 is 14 residues. CDR3 nucleotide sequence: TGTGCCAGCAGTGAAGCAGGGTTGCGCGGGGAGCTGTTTTTT. Translating it yields CASSEAGLRGELFF.

This chain uses TRBV2 with TRBJ1-5; 7 bases map to TRBD1. Per germline, CDR1 SNHLY and CDR2 FYNNEI. V was clipped by 2 bases and J by 7 bases; unmatched bases: 5. The CDR3 length is 14 residues. This chain's CDR3 is CASSERGLEQPQHF. Written as DNA, the CDR3 is TGTGCCAGCAGTGAAAGGGGGCTGGAGCAGCCCCAGCATTTT.

In its sample, this clone was seen once. This chain connects TRBV19 to TRBJ2-7; 9 positions match TRBD1. V lost 5 bases to trimming and J lost 3 bases; unmatched junction nucleotides: 8. This CDR3 has 15 residues. Germline V gives CDR1 LNHDA, CDR2 SQIVND (reference sequence). The CDR3 DNA sequence: TGTGCCAGTAGTCAATGGGACAGGGCGGACTACGAGCAGTACTTC. Its protein is CASSQWDRADYEQYF.

The genes are TRBV7-3 and TRBJ2-1; 7 nucleotides agree with TRBD2. The V and J ends lost 1 base and 6 bases, in that order; junction bases with no gene match: 3. The CDR3 extends over 14 amino acids. The V gene's germline CDR1 is SGHTA and CDR2 FQGTGA. In DNA, the CDR3 is TGTGCCAGCAGCTTAAGTGCTAGCGGCAATGAGCAGTTCTTC. This codes for CASSLSASGNEQFF.

There are a few counts of this clone. The chain joins TRBV14 to TRBJ1-5, with D uncertain. The CDR3 is 14 amino acids. Germline V CDR1 and CDR2: SGHDN, FVKESK. The V and J ends lost 2 bases and 1 base respectively, with 6 bases between them. CDR3 loop: CASSQTSSNQPQHF. The CDR3 bases are TGTGCCAGCAGCCAAACGAGCAGCAATCAGCCCCAGCATTTT.

The genes are TRBV21-1 and TRBJ1-2; TRBD1 is the table's D call, not checked against the DNA. TRBV21-1 is a known pseudogene. The CDR3 sequence is 15 residues long. CDR3 bases: TGTGCCAGCACCAGGGGTAGCAGGGGGCATGGGGGCTACACCTTC. Translation gives CASTRGSRGHGGYTF.

The table lists this clone with a few counts. The chain recombines TRBV7-9 with TRBJ1-5; D remains ambiguous. The length of the CDR3 is 13 residues. Trimming cost V 5 bases and J 5 bases, with 10 bases left between them. Germline CDR1 reads SEHNR; CDR2 reads FQNEAQ (reference sequence). The CDR3 protein is CASSPDGHQPQHF. CDR3 nucleotides: TGTGCCAGCAGCCCCGACGGCCATCAGCCCCAGCATTTT.

This clone is termed medium-sized. V and J are TRBV10-3 and TRBJ1-5; TRBD1 aligns across 8 bases. This CDR3 region has 13 residues. V was pared by 6 bases and J by 5 bases, with 3 bases of the junction left unmatched. Germline V lookup: CDR1 ENHRY, CDR2 SYGVKD. CDR3 loop: CAIRGQVDQPQHF. The CDR3 region has the DNA TGTGCCATCAGGGGACAGGTGGATCAGCCCCAGCATTTT.

This rearrangement joins TRBV9 to TRBJ2-5; the match to TRBD2 covers 9 bases. CDR1 is SGDLS, CDR2 YYNGEE, per germline. The CDR3 has 15 amino acids. V was pared by 0 bases and J by 5 bases, with 5 bases of the junction left unmatched. CDR3 DNA: TGTGCCAGCAGCGTAGATAGCGGGAGAGGGGAGACCCAGTACTTC. It codes for CASSVDSGRGETQYF.

V usage is TRBV29-1 and J usage is TRBJ2-1, with a tentative D call TRBD2 (6 bases). The CDR3 is 17 amino acids. Germline values: CDR1 SQVTM, CDR2 ANQGSEA. The V and J ends lost 7 bases and 4 bases respectively, with 26 bases between them. This chain's CDR3 is CSGGPAKAGPRYNEQFF. The CDR3 DNA is TGCAGCGGCGGTCCGGCAAAAGCGGGCCCTCGGTACAATGAGCAGTTCTTC.

This rearrangement joins TRBV6-4 to TRBJ2-5; TRBD2 matches 14 bases. Unmatched junction bases numbered 3, after V lost 5 bases and J lost 4 bases. The CDR3 loop spans 15 amino acids. The germline CDR1 and CDR2 sequences are MRHNA and SNTAGT. CDR3 nucleotides: TGTGCCAGCAGTCCGGGACTAGCGGGGGTAGAGACCCAGTACTTC. Amino acids: CASSPGLAGVETQYF.

This clone was recorded once. The junction differs from germline at one of its ends, possibly a read error. The CDR3 coding sequence is TGTAGTGCTAGAGAGAATCCTGAGCAGTTCTTC. The encoded protein is CSARENPEQFF. The chain employs TRBV20-1 and TRBJ2-1, with D unclear. Germline V CDR1 and CDR2: DFQATT, SNEGSKA (reference sequence). There are 11 residues in the CDR3.

Only a few counts were recorded for this clone. V is TRBV9 and J is TRBJ1-2; no firm D call. V was pared by 3 bases and J by 6 bases, with 15 bases between. Germline V lookup: CDR1 SGDLS, CDR2 YYNGEE. There are 14 residues in the CDR3. CDR3 in amino acids: CASSGRTGLHGYTF. The CDR3 nucleotides are TGTGCCAGCAGCGGAAGGACGGGCCTCCATGGCTACACCTTC.